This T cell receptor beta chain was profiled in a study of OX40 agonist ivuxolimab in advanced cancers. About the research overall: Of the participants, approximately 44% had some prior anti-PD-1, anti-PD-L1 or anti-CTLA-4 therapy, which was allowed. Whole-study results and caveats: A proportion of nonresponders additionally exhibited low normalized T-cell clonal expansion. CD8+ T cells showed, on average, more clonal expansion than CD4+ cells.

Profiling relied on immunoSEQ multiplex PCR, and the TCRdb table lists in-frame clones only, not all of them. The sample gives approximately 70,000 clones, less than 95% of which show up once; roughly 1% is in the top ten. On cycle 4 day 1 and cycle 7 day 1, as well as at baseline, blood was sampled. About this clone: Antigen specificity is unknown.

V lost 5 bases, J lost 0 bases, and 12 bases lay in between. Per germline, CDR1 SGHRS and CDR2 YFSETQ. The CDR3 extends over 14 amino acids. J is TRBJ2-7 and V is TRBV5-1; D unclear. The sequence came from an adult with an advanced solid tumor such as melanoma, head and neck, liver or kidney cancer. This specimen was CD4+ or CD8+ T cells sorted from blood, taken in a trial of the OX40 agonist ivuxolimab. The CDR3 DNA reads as TGCGCCAGCAGTAGGGATGCACTCTCCTACGAGCAGTACTTC. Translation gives CASSRDALSYEQYF.